Listed here are 27 T cell receptor beta chains from one sample, sequenced in a study of glioma-infiltrating T cells. TCR alpha and beta CDR3 regions were amplified from RNA using iRepertoire nested multiplex PCR. TCRdb passed the multiplex PCR reads through MiXCR, listing each CDR3 protein once. The table has 95,000 to 150,000 distinct CDR3 sequences, more than 20% seen once; the top ten hold over 12%. The sequenced sample consisted of glioma tissue, nonneoplastic brain tissue, or PBMCs (not recorded which). These receptors originate from a human donor with low-grade glioma or glioblastoma, undergoing nonglioma brain surgery, or in good health (not recorded which).

This clonotype was found a few times. Possible read error: a much larger clone is one base away. The chain carries TRBV27 and TRBJ2-5; 8 nucleotides line up with TRBD2. Germline-derived CDR1 and CDR2 are MNHEY and SMNVEV (reference sequence). CDR3 length equals 15 residues. After removal of 9 bases from V and 5 bases from J, the junction contained 14 bases not matched to a gene. DNA for the CDR3: TGTGCCAGTTCCGGACTAGCAGAAGGTGTCGAGACCCAGTACTTC. Its protein is CASSGLAEGVETQYF.

With respect to this clonotype: This clone may be a read error of a much larger clone one base away. This sequence joins TRBV6-4 and TRBJ2-5; D tentatively fits TRBD1 or TRBD2 (6 bases each). The CDR3 sequence is 15 residues long. CDR1 and CDR2 (germline): MRHNA, SNTAGT. Trimming removed 3 bases from V and 5 bases from J, with 16 bases in between. The CDR3 DNA is TGTGCCAGCAGTGAGATAGGGGGGACCGGCGAGACCCAGTACTTC. Encoded protein: CASSEIGGTGETQYF.

A note on this clonotype: This may be a read error: a much more frequent sequence differs by one nucleotide. The V and J genes are TRBV7-9 and TRBJ1-5; D gene uncertain. Germline CDR1 reads SEHNR; CDR2 reads FQNEAQ (reference sequence). This CDR3 spans 16 amino acids. The CDR3 DNA is TGTGCCAGCAGCACACGGGCCCAACTGAGCAATAAGCCCCAGCATTTT. Translation: CASSTRAQLSNKPQHF.

This clonotype appeared many times. This rearrangement joins TRBV4-3 to TRBJ2-3; 9 nucleotides agree with TRBD2. The V segment lost 0 bases and the J segment 4 bases; nucleotides outside the gene matches: 20. The CDR3 loop spans 21 amino acids. CDR1 is LGHNA, CDR2 YSLEER, per germline. The CDR3 sequence is CASSQEVAGISVAGVADTQYF. DNA of the CDR3: TGCGCCAGCAGCCAAGAAGTAGCAGGGATATCGGTAGCGGGAGTAGCAGATACGCAGTATTTT.

This clonotype came up a few times. Just one base apart from a much larger clone, this may be a read error. The chain is built from TRBV29-1 and TRBJ2-7; possible D gene TRBD2, 5 bases. The CDR3 loop spans 13 amino acids. CDR1 and CDR2 from the germline V gene are SQVTM and ANQGSEA. CDR3 loop: CSVRTSVSYGQYF. The CDR3 nucleotides are TGCAGCGTCCGGACTTCTGTCTCCTACGGGCAGTACTTC.

This chain links TRBV3-1 with TRBJ1-2; a weak D match, TRBD1 (5 bases). The CDR3 spans 16 residues. Trimming pared 3 bases from V and 5 bases from J, leaving 19 bases between. Germline V CDR1 and CDR2: LGHDT, YNNKEL (reference sequence). The CDR3 protein is CASSHTGTRKTYGYTF. The CDR3 bases are TGTGCCAGCAGCCACACCGGGACCAGAAAAACTTATGGCTACACCTTC.

This clonotype was detected ten times or more. The V call is TRBV24-1, the J call TRBJ1-5; a possible D gene is TRBD1 (5 bases). The germline V gene encodes CDR1 KGHDR and CDR2 SFDVKD. The CDR3 consists of 14 residues. Trimming took off 3 bases at V and 9 bases at J, with 14 bases between the two ends. CDR3 DNA: TGTGCCACCAGTGATCCGACAGATCGCACGCCCCAGCATTTT. It specifies CATSDPTDRTPQHF.

Details on this clonotype: One base away lies a much larger clone, so this may be a sequencing read error. The rearrangement links TRBV7-2 to TRBJ1-2; TRBD1 might be the D (5 bases). There are 14 residues in the CDR3. The germline V gene has CDR1 SGHTA and CDR2 FQGNSA. CDR3 sequence: CASSLAGTGSGYIF. The CDR3 nucleotides read TGTGCCAGCAGCTTGGCCGGGACGGGGAGCGGCTACATCTTC.

At least ten counts were recorded for this clonotype. CDR3 coding DNA: TGTGCCAGCAGCTTAGTGGGGCGTGCGGGCACAGATACGCAGTATTTT. It encodes CASSLVGRAGTDTQYF. V gene TRBV7-2 combines with J gene TRBJ2-3; a possible D gene is TRBD1 (5 bases). This CDR3 contains 16 residues. Trimming shortened V by 1 base and J by 1 base, and 12 bases separated the two germline ends. Germline V lookup: CDR1 SGHTA, CDR2 FQGNSA.

This clonotype has ten or more counts. The chain uses TRBV2 and TRBJ2-3; D call uncertain. Trimming removed 3 bases from V and 0 bases from J, with 13 bases in between. Germline V lookup: CDR1 SNHLY, CDR2 FYNNEI. This CDR3 has 16 amino acids. CDR3 bases: TGTGCCAGCAGTGATCCCGGGTCCGTTAGCACAGATACGCAGTATTTT. It yields the protein CASSDPGSVSTDTQYF.

Many counts were recorded for this clonotype. This chain links TRBV3-1 with TRBJ2-7; weak D call: TRBD2 (6 bases). Trimming took off 6 bases at V and 7 bases at J, with 22 bases between the two ends. The CDR3 is made up of 15 amino acids. Per the germline V gene, CDR1 is LGHDT and CDR2 is YNNKEL (reference sequence). The CDR3 nucleotides read TGTGCCAGCAGGGGACGGGACTCATCTCCTCGAGAGCAGTACTTC. It yields the protein CASRGRDSSPREQYF.

This clonotype appeared many times. This sequence joins TRBV6-1 and TRBJ1-5; D remains ambiguous. Trimming removed 5 bases at V and 5 bases at J, with 13 bases between. The CDR3 sequence is 14 residues long. The germline V gene has CDR1 MNHNS and CDR2 SASEGT. The CDR3 sequence: CASSSYTGDQPQHF. The CDR3 coding sequence is TGTGCCAGCAGTTCCTACACCGGGGATCAGCCCCAGCATTTT.

This clonotype was detected a few times. The rearrangement links TRBV19 to TRBJ2-3; 10 bases line up with TRBD2. Per the germline V gene, CDR1 is LNHDA and CDR2 is SQIVND (reference sequence). V was pared by 3 bases and J by 2 bases, with 5 bases of the junction left unmatched. The CDR3 covers 16 residues. The CDR3 DNA reads TGTGCCAGTAGTATGGCCCTAGCGGGAGCCACAGATACGCAGTATTTT. The encoded protein is CASSMALAGATDTQYF.

The sample holds many counts of this clonotype. V usage is TRBV19 and J usage is TRBJ2-5, with 12 bases matching TRBD2. Germline V gene data show CDR1 as LNHDA and CDR2 as SQIVND (reference sequence). Trimming at V came to 6 bases and at J to 4 bases, leaving 9 bases not matched to a gene. The CDR3 is 16 residues long. CDR3 sequence reads: CASSSTSGSPGETQYF. The CDR3 DNA follows: TGTGCCAGTAGCTCGACTAGCGGGAGCCCGGGAGAGACCCAGTACTTC.

This clonotype was detected ten times or more. The chain is built from TRBV28 and TRBJ2-7; weak D call: TRBD2 (6 bases). Trimming took off 5 bases at V and 0 bases at J, with 17 bases between the two ends. Germline V gives CDR1 MDHEN, CDR2 SYDVKM. The CDR3 is made up of 16 amino acids. Here the CDR3 reads CASSHYPDGSSYEQYF. CDR3 coding DNA: TGTGCCAGCAGTCACTACCCGGACGGGAGCTCCTACGAGCAGTACTTC.

The V and J genes are TRBV6-5 and TRBJ2-3; the D is unclear. This CDR3 spans 15 amino acids. The ends were cut back, 5 bases at V and 6 bases at J, with 18 bases in the middle. Germline V gene lookup returns CDR1 MNHEY and CDR2 SVGAGI. CDR3 coding DNA: TGTGCCAGCAGTGAACTGCTCGCGATCAAGGATACGCAGTATTTT. Translating it yields CASSELLAIKDTQYF.

This clonotype counts as medium-sized (0.01 to 0.1%). The chain recombines TRBV28 with TRBJ2-5, with D uncertain. The CDR3 totals 14 residues. V was pared by 2 bases and J by 2 bases, with 9 bases between. The germline gives CDR1 MDHEN, CDR2 SYDVKM. CDR3 nucleotides: TGTGCCAGCAGTTTAAGGCTCAGACAAGAGACCCAGTACTTC. Amino acids: CASSLRLRQETQYF.

This clonotype was detected ten times or more. V and J are TRBV6-2 or TRBV6-3 and TRBJ2-5; 7 nucleotides match TRBD2. This CDR3 is built from 16 residues. The ends lost 2 bases at V and 5 bases at J; junction bases unmatched: 11. CDR1 and CDR2 from the germline V gene are MNHEY and SVGEGT. DNA of the CDR3: TGTGCCAGCAGTTACAGCAGAAGCGGGAAATACGAGACCCAGTACTTC. Translated, it gives CASSYSRSGKYETQYF.

This clonotype occurred a few times. V usage is TRBV7-9 and J usage is TRBJ1-5; D uncertain. CDR3 length equals 12 residues. The germline V gene encodes CDR1 SEHNR and CDR2 FQNEAQ (reference sequence). The V and J ends lost 4 bases and 7 bases respectively, with 8 bases between them. The CDR3 here is CASSSLYQPQHF. CDR3 coding DNA: TGTGCCAGCAGCTCCCTTTACCAGCCCCAGCATTTT.

J is TRBJ1-5 and V is TRBV19; weak D call: TRBD1 (6 bases). The V end lost 3 bases, the J end lost 1 base, and 13 bases lay between the germline ends. Germline loops: CDR1 LNHDA, CDR2 SQIVND (reference sequence). The CDR3 spans 16 residues. The CDR3 sequence is CASSMGGPGSNQPQHF. In DNA, the CDR3 is TGTGCCAGTAGTATGGGGGGCCCGGGAAGCAATCAGCCCCAGCATTTT.

This clonotype has a handful of counts. V gene TRBV3-1 combines with J gene TRBJ2-1; 7 bases are shared with TRBD2. Germline lookup yields CDR1 LGHDT and CDR2 YNNKEL (reference sequence). The CDR3 contains 15 residues. Trimming removed 1 base from V and 5 bases from J; junction bases left unmatched: 5. CDR3 sequence (DNA): TGTGCCAGCAGCCAAGGGGGCGGGAGCCACAATGAGCAGTTCTTC. Translation gives CASSQGGGSHNEQFF.

CDR3 region: CASSSPGTRVYEQYF. The CDR3 coding sequence is TGTGCCAGCAGCTCCCCCGGGACTAGGGTCTACGAGCAGTACTTC. V usage is TRBV7-2 and J usage is TRBJ2-7; TRBD2 aligns across 8 bases. Germline assignment: CDR1 SGHTA and CDR2 FQGNSA. J lost 3 bases, V lost 4 bases, and 8 bases had no gene match. The CDR3 has 15 amino acids.

This chain connects TRBV12-2 to TRBJ2-7; the table's D call, TRBD2, has no DNA check behind it. TRBV12-2 is noted as a pseudogene. This CDR3 is 15 amino acids long. Written as DNA, the CDR3 is TGTGCAAGTCGCTTAGTAGCTAGCGGCCCCTACGAGCAGTACTTC. It yields the protein CASRLVASGPYEQYF.

This clonotype was seen a handful of times. The CDR3 reads CASSSGTGLWEQYF. The CDR3 DNA is TGTGCCAGCTCATCCGGGACAGGGTTGTGGGAGCAGTACTTC. The chain is built from TRBV18 and TRBJ2-7; 9 bases are shared with TRBD1. The junction had 9 bases not matched to a gene; V was cut back by 5 bases and J by 7 bases. The CDR3 runs to 14 residues. Germline values: CDR1 KGHSH, CDR2 LQKENI. The whole variable domain, remainder taken from reference TRBV18 and TRBJ2-7, is NAGVMQNPRHLVRRRGQEARLRCSPMKGHSHVYWYRQLPEEGLKFMVYLQKENIIDESGMPKERFSAEFPKEGPSILRIQQVVRGDSAAYFCASSSGTGLWEQYFGPGTRLTVT.

This clonotype was detected ten times or more. DNA of the CDR3: TGTGCCAGCAGCCGATCCCGGACTAGACAAGAGACCCAGTACTTC. It encodes CASSRSRTRQETQYF. The chain recombines TRBV6-1 with TRBJ2-5; 7 nucleotides align to TRBD2. After removal of 6 bases from V and 2 bases from J, the junction contained 9 bases not matched to a gene. Germline CDR1 reads MNHNS; CDR2 reads SASEGT. The CDR3 consists of 15 residues.

Regarding this clonotype: Sequence at one end of the junction differs from germline and may be a read error. The CDR3 loop reads CASSVRSTDTHYF. The CDR3 nucleotides read TGTGCCAGCAGCGTCAGGAGCACAGATACGCATTATTTT. This chain connects TRBV7-9 to TRBJ2-3; D uncertain. The germline V gene has CDR1 SEHNR and CDR2 FQNEAQ (reference sequence). The length of the CDR3 is 13 residues.

Turning to this clonotype: In this CDR3 the conserved last residue, phenylalanine or tryptophan, is missing, so a read error is likely. The rearrangement uses TRBV20-1 and TRBJ1-2; D remains unclear. CDR3 length: 12 amino acids. Trimming pared 5 bases from V and 8 bases from J, leaving 15 bases between. Germline V CDR1 and CDR2: DFQATT, SNEGSKA (reference sequence). The CDR3 loop is CSAPDRFEGYTP. The DNA for the CDR3 is TGCAGTGCTCCGGACCGGTTTGAGGGCTACACCCCC.